This T cell receptor beta chain was sequenced for a study of T-cell reconstitution after alpha-beta-depleted transplantation in children. About this clonotype itself: Its specificity is unknown.

V gave up 0 bases and J gave up 2 bases; unmatched junction bases: 11. The length of the CDR3 is 19 residues. Germline V gives CDR1 MNHEY, CDR2 SVGAGI. During its preparation, the TCRbeta library received unique molecular identifiers. One entry per CDR3 protein, called by TCRdb with MiXCR from the PCR reads. The repertoire holds about a million distinct CDR3 sequences, about 29% seen once, with about 28% in the top ten. Study outcomes and limitations: Several hundred expanded graft clones reportedly were the source of alpha-beta T cells about two months after transplant. T-cell counts and diversity at one year post-transplant came mainly from newly produced T cells.

This chain joins TRBV6-5 and TRBJ2-3, with 10 bases fitting TRBD2. The clonotype comes from a boy younger than two who had a stem cell transplant for SCID, so the T cells may come from the graft donor. The material sequenced was PBMCs, mostly from graft donor cells, taken 360 days after TCRalphabeta/CD19-depleted stem cell transplant. For the CDR3, the DNA is TGTGCCAGCAGTTACTCCCTTTTCGTAGCGGGGGGCTACACAGATACGCAGTATTTT. Protein product: CASSYSLFVAGGYTDTQYF.